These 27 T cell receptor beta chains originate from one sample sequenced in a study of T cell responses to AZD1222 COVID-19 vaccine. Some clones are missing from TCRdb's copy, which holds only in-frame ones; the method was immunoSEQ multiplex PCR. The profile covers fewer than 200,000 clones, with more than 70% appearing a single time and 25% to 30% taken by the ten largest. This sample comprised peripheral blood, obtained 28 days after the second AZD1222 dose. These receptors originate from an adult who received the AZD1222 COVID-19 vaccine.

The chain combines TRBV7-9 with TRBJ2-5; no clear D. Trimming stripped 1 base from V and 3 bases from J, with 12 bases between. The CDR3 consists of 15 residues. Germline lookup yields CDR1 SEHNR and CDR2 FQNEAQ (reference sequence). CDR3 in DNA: TGTGCCAGCAGCTTAGTCCCGGGCCTGAAAGAGACCCAGTACTTC. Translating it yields CASSLVPGLKETQYF.

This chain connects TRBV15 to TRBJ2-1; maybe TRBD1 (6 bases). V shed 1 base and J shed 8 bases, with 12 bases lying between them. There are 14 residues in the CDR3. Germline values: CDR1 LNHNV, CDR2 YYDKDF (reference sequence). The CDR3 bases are TGTGCCACCAGCAGAGGGGTGGGGGCGGATGAGCAGTTCTTC. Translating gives CATSRGVGADEQFF.

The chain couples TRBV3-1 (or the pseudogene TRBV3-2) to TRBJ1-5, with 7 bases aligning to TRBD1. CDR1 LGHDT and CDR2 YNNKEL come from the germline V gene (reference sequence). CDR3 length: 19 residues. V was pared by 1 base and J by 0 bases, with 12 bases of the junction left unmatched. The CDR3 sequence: CASSQAGTDDIDSNQPQHF. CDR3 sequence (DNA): TGTGCCAGCAGCCAAGCCGGGACAGACGATATTGATAGCAATCAGCCCCAGCATTTT.

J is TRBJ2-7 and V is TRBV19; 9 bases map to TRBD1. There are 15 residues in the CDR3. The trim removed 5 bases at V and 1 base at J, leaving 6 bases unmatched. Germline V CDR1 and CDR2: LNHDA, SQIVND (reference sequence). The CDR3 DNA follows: TGTGCCAGTAGTGACCGGGACAGGGCTTCCTACGAGCAGTACTTC. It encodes CASSDRDRASYEQYF.

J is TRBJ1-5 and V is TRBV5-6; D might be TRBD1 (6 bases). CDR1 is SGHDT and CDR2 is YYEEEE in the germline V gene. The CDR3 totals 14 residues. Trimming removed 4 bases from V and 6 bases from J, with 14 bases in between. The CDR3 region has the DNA TGTGCCAGCAGCCTCTCAGGGGACCGTCAGCCCCAGCATTTT. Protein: CASSLSGDRQPQHF. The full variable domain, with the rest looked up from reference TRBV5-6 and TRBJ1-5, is DAGVTQSPTHLIKTRGQQVTLRCSPKSGHDTVSWYQQALGQGPQFIFQYYEEEERQRGNFPDRFSGHQFPNYSSELNVNALLLGDSALYLCASSLSGDRQPQHFGDGTRLSIL.

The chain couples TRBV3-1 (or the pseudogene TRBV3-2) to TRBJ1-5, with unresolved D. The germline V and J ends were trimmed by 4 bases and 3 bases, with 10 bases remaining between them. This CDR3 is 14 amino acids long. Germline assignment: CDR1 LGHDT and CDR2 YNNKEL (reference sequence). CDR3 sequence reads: CASSPGWDNQPQHF. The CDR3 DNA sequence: TGTGCCAGCAGCCCCGGATGGGACAATCAGCCCCAGCATTTT.

DNA for the CDR3: TGTGCCACCAGTGGGGCAGAAGCTAACTATGGCTACACCTTC. Amino acids: CATSGAEANYGYTF. This chain uses TRBV24-1 with TRBJ1-2; D is uncertain. The CDR3 has 14 residues. Trimming removed 5 bases at V and 0 bases at J, with 9 bases between. The germline V gene has CDR1 KGHDR and CDR2 SFDVKD.

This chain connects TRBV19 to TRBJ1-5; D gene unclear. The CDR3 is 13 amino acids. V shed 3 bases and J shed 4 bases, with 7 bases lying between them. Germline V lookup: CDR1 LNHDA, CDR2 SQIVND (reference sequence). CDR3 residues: CASSMTGNQPQHF. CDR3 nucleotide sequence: TGTGCCAGTAGTATGACGGGGAATCAGCCCCAGCATTTT.

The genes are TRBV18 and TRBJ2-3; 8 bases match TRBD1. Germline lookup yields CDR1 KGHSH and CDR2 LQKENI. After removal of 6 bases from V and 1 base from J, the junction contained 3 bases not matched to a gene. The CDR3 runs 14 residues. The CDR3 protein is CASSLTGGTDTQYF. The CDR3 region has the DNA TGTGCCAGCTCCCTGACAGGGGGCACAGATACGCAGTATTTT. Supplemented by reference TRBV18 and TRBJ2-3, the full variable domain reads NAGVMQNPRHLVRRRGQEARLRCSPMKGHSHVYWYRQLPEEGLKFMVYLQKENIIDESGMPKERFSAEFPKEGPSILRIQQVVRGDSAAYFCASSLTGGTDTQYFGPGTRLTVL.

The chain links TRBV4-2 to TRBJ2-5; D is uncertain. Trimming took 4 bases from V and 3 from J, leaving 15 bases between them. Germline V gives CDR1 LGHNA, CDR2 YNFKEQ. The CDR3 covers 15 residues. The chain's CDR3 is CASSPVTYPKETQYF. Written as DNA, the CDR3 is TGTGCCAGCAGCCCCGTGACTTACCCAAAAGAGACCCAGTACTTC.

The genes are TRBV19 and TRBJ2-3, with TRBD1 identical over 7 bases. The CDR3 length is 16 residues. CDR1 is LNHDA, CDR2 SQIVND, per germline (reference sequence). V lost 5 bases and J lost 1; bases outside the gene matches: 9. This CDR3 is CASSQQGMSGTDTQYF. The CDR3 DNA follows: TGTGCCAGTAGTCAACAGGGGATGAGCGGCACAGATACGCAGTATTTT.

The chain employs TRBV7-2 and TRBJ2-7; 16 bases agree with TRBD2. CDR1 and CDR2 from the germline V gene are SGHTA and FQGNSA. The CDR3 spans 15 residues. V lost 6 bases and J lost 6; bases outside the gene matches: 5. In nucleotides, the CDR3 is TGTGCCAGCAGAGGGACTAGCGGGAGGGCTGGCGAGCAGTACTTC. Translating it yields CASRGTSGRAGEQYF.

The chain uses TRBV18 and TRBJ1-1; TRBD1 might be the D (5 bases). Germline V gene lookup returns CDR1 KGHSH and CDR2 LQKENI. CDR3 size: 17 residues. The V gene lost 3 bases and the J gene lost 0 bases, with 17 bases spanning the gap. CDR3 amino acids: CASSPPQGAGMNTEAFF. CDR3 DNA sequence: TGTGCCAGCTCACCCCCTCAGGGAGCGGGAATGAACACTGAAGCTTTCTTT.

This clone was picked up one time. The CDR3 DNA follows: TGTGCCTGGAGTGTAGGGATGGGTGGCTACACCTTC. Protein sequence: CAWSVGMGGYTF. The V call is TRBV30, the J call TRBJ1-2; D unresolved. V lost 0 bases and J 7 bases, leaving 9 bases between the germline ends. This CDR3 spans 12 amino acids. The germline CDR1 and CDR2 sequences are GTSNPN and SVGIG (reference sequence).

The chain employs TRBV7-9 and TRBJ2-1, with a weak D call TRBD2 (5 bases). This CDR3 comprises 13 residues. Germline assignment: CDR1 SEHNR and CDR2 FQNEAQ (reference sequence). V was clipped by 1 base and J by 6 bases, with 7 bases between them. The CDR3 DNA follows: TGTGCCAGCAGCTTAGGTCTAGCCAATGAGCAGTTCTTC. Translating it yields CASSLGLANEQFF. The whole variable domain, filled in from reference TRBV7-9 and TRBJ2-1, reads DTGVSQNPRHKITKRGQNVTFRCDPISEHNRLYWYRQTLGQGPEFLTYFQNEAQLEKSRLLSDRFSAERPKGSFSTLEIQRTEQGDSAMYLCASSLGLANEQFFGPGTRLTVL.

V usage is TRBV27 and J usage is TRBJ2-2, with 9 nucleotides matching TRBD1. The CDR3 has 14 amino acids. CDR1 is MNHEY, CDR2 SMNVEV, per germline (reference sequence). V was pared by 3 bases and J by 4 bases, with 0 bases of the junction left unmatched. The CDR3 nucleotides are TGTGCCAGCAGTTTGGACAGGGGCACCGGGGAGCTGTTTTTT. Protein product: CASSLDRGTGELFF.

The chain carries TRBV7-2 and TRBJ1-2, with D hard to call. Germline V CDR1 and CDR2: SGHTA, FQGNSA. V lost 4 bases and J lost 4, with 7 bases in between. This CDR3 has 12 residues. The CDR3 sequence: CASSSEGYGYTF. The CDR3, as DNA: TGTGCCAGCAGCTCGGAGGGCTATGGCTACACCTTC. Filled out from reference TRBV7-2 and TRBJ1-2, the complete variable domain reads GAGVSQSPSNKVTEKGKDVELRCDPISGHTALYWYRQSLGQGLEFLIYFQGNSAPDKSGLPSDRFSAERTGGSVSTLTIQRTQQEDSAVYLCASSSEGYGYTFGSGTRLTVV.

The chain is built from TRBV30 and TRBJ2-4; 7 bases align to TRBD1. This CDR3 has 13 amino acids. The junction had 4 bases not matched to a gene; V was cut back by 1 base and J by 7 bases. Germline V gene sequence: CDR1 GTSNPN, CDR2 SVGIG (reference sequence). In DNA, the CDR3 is TGTGCCTGGAGTGATAACAGGGGCAACATTCAGTACTTC. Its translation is CAWSDNRGNIQYF.

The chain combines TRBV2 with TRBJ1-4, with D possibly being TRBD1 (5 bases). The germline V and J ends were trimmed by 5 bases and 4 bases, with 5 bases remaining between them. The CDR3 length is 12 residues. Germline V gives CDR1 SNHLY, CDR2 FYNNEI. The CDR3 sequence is CASSRGNEKLFF. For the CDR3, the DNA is TGTGCCAGCAGTAGGGGTAATGAAAAACTGTTTTTT. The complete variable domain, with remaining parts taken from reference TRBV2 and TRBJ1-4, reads EPEVTQTPSHQVTQMGQEVILRCVPISNHLYFYWYRQILGQKVEFLVSFYNNEISEKSEIFDDQFSVERPDGSNFTLKIRSTKLEDSAMYFCASSRGNEKLFFGSGTQLSVL.

The CDR3 sequence is CSVDYGYTF. Here the CDR3 DNA reads TGCAGCGTGGACTATGGCTACACCTTC. The V gene is TRBV29-1, the J gene TRBJ1-2, with no clear D. There are 9 residues in the CDR3. The V gene lost 6 bases and the J gene lost 3 bases, with 2 bases spanning the gap. Germline V lookup: CDR1 SQVTM, CDR2 ANQGSEA. The full variable domain, in which reference TRBV29-1 and TRBJ1-2 provide the parts outside the CDR3, is SAVISQKPSRDICQRGTSLTIQCQVDSQVTMMFWYRQQPGQSLTLIATANQGSEATYESGFVIDKFPISRPNLTFSTLTVSNMSPEDSSIYLCSVDYGYTFGSGTRLTVV.

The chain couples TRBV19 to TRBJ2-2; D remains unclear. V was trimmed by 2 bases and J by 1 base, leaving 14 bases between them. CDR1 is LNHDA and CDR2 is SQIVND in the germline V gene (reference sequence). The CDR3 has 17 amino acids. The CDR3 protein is CASSISFLRQNTGELFF. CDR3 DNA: TGTGCCAGTAGTATATCTTTTCTGCGGCAGAACACCGGGGAGCTGTTTTTT.

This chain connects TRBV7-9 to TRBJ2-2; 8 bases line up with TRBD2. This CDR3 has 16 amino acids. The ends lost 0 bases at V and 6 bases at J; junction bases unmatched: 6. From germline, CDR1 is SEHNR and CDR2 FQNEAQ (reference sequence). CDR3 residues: CASSLAEERESGELFF. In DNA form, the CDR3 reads TGTGCCAGCAGCTTAGCCGAAGAGCGGGAGTCCGGGGAGCTGTTTTTT.

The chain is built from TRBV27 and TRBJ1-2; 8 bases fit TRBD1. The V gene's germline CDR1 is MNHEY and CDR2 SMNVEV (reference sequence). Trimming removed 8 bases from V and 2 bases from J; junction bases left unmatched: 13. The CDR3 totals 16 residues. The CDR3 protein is CASGGDRLTFNYGYTF. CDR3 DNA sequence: TGTGCCAGCGGAGGGGACAGGCTTACCTTCAACTATGGCTACACCTTC.

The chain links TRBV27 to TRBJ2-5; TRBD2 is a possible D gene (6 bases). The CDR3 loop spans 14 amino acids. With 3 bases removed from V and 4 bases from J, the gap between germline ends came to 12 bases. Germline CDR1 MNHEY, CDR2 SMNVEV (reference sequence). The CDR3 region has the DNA TGTGCCAGCAGTTTTGCGGGATTTATAGAGACCCAGTACTTC. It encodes CASSFAGFIETQYF.

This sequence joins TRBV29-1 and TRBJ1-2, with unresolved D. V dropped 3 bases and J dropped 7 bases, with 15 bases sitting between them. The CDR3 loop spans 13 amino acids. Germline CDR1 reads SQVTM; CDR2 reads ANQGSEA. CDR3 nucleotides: TGCAGCGTTGACAGGACCGGCGAGGGTGGCTACACCTTC. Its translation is CSVDRTGEGGYTF. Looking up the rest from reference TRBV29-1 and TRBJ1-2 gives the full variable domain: SAVISQKPSRDICQRGTSLTIQCQVDSQVTMMFWYRQQPGQSLTLIATANQGSEATYESGFVIDKFPISRPNLTFSTLTVSNMSPEDSSIYLCSVDRTGEGGYTFGSGTRLTVV.

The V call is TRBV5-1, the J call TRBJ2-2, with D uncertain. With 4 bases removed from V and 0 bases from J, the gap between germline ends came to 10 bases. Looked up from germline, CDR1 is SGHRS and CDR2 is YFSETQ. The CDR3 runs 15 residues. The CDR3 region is CASSPGSANTGELFF. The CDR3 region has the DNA TGCGCCAGCAGCCCGGGTTCGGCGAACACCGGGGAGCTGTTTTTT.

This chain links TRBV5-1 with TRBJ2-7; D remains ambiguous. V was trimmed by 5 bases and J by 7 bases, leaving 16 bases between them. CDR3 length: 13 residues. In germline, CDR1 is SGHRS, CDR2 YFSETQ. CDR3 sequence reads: CASRAPPGGEQYF. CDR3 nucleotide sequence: TGCGCCAGCAGGGCTCCACCAGGCGGTGAGCAGTACTTC. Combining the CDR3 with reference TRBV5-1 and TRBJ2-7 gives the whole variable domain KAGVTQTPRYLIKTRGQQVTLSCSPISGHRSVSWYQQTPGQGLQFLFEYFSETQRNKGNFPGRFSGRQFSNSRSEMNVSTLELGDSALYLCASRAPPGGEQYFGPGTRLTVT.